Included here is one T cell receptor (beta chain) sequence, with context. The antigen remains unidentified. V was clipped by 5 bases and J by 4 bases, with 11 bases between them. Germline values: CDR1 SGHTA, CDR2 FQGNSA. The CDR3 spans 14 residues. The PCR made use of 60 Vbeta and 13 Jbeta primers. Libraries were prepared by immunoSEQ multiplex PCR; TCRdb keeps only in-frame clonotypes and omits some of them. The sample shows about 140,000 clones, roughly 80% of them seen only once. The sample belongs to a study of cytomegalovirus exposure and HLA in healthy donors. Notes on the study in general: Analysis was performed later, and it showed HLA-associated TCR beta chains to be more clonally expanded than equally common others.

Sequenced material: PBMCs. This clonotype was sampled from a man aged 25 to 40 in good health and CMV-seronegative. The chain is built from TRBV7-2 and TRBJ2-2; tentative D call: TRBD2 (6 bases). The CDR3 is CASSATSRTGELFF. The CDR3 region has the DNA TGTGCCAGCAGCGCGACTAGTCGCACCGGGGAGCTGTTTTTT. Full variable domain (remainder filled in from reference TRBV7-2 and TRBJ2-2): GAGVSQSPSNKVTEKGKDVELRCDPISGHTALYWYRQSLGQGLEFLIYFQGNSAPDKSGLPSDRFSAERTGGSVSTLTIQRTQQEDSAVYLCASSATSRTGELFFGEGSRLTVL.